This T cell receptor beta chain is drawn from a study of blood T cell repertoires in COVID-19 (dated by TCRdb to about 2020). In terms of the full investigation: The collaborator samples originated in the United States, Italy and Spain and spanned the acute and convalescent phases of COVID-19. The repertoires were released in a freely available public database intended as a resource for research on the immune response to SARS-CoV-2. Where available, HLA class I and class II types were taken from metadata supplied by the sample provider and were not determined by assay-based typing. Deeply sampled blood TCRbeta repertoires from subjects exposed to, actively infected with, or recovered from COVID-19 were included in the dataset. The prospective study material was composed of cDNA or gDNA derived from T cells, B-cell-depleted T cells, or PBMCs. Nearly every sample came with metadata listing a de-identified subject ID, COVID-19 status, age in years and sex. Samples were obtained from the ongoing ImmuneRACE study (first 160 participants) and from 1,254 subjects provided by 6 global collaborators.

The immunoSEQ Assay, a bias-controlled multiplex PCR, was used to amplify TCRbeta CDR3 regions from genomic DNA. As for the authors' bioinformatics: The number of nucleated cells in each sample was estimated from the amplification of reference gene primers within the assay. To quantify the absolute abundance of each unique TCRbeta CDR3 rearrangement, sequence reads were collapsed and filtered. For each sample, productive Simpson clonality was calculated as the square root of Simpson's diversity index across productive rearrangements. In TCRdb, the immuneACCESS table is reduced to in-frame sequences with V and J assigned. These tables do not hold every clone; where another copy was compared, an unresolved V gene accounts for under half, and the others remain unexplained. That table is the source of V, J and clone size, and D and trimming were worked out from the DNA. Counted in this sample were approximately 250,000 clones; roughly 86% of them appeared once. Roughly 4.9% of the sample is held by the ten biggest clonotypes.

General study outcomes and caveats: How much clinical and demographic metadata was included differed by source and by participant, and the metadata was provided uncurated.

V lost 3 bases and J lost 2 bases, and the count of bases not matched to a germline gene is 5. From the germline V gene, CDR1 is MDHEN and CDR2 is SYDVKM. The cysteine opens and the phenylalanine closes a CDR3 of 15 amino acids. Only CDR3 DNA is held: 45 bases, read in frame from base 1. One collaborating source in Seattle enrolled patients while the patients were actively infected and followed the patients over time throughout the course of disease. Collaborating institutions collected whole blood in K2EDTA tubes following their own protocols. For TCRbeta analysis, collaborators shipped samples as frozen whole blood, isolated PBMCs, or DNA extracted from either of those sample types. In the case of this clone: The target of this receptor is not known. Per-nucleotide qualities are absent, and no much larger clonotype sits a single base away.

The sequenced sample was peripheral blood. This clonotype originated in a woman aged 55-75 years with COVID-19, enrolled during active disease. This sequence uses TRBV28 and TRBJ1-1, with 8 middle bases fitting TRBD1. The CDR3 corresponds to CASSLTGVINTEAFF. The nucleotide sequence reads as follows: TGTGCCAGCAGTTTGACAGGGGTCATCAACACTGAAGCTTTCTTT.